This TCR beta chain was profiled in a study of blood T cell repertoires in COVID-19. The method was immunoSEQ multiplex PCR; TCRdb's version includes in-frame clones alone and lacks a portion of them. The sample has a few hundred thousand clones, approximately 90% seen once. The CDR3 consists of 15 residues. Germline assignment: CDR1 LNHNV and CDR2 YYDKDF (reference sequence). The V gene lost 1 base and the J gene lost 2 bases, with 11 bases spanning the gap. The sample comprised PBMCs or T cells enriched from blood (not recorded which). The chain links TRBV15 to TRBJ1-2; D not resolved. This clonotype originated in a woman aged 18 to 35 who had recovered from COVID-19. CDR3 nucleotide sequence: TGTGCCACCAGCAGAGGAGGGATGGCGAACTATGGCTACACCTTC. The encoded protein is CATSRGGMANYGYTF.